This entry concerns a single T cell receptor (beta chain). The antigen is not known. This sample was taken from a study of cytomegalovirus exposure and HLA in healthy donors. This CDR3 is 15 amino acids long. V was clipped by 5 bases and J by 8 bases; unmatched bases: 9. From germline, CDR1 is MDHEN and CDR2 SYDVKM. General study points: In vitro checks showed that a few CMV-associated chains really do target CMV antigens. The study had only CMV serostatus as immune exposure information. The study flagged 150 to 200 TCR beta chains as cytomegalovirus-associated.

As for the donors, each was a healthy bone marrow donor. In the PCR, 60 Vbeta and 13 Jbeta primers were used. Using immunoSEQ multiplex PCR, the repertoire was profiled, and TCRdb retains in-frame clones only, with some absent. The sample lists 150,000 to 200,000 clones, over 70% occurring once. The sequence was obtained from a female donor in good health and CMV-seronegative. Sequenced: PBMCs. The J gene is TRBJ1-6, the V gene TRBV28; 7 bases line up with TRBD1. Here the CDR3 reads CASSPREGAYSPLHF. CDR3 DNA sequence: TGTGCCAGCAGTCCGCGGGAGGGGGCGTATTCACCCCTCCACTTT.